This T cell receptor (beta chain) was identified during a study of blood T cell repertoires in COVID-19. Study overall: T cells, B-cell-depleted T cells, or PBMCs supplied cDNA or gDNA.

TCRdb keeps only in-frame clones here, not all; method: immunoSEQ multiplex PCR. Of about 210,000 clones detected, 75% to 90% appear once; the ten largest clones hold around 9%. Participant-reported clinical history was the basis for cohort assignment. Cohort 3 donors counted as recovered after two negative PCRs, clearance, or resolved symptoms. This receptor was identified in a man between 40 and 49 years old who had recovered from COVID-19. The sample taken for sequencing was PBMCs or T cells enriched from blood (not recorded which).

CDR3 DNA: TGTGCCAGCAGCTTCCGGGACAGGAGCGGGGAGCAGTACTTC. This codes for CASSFRDRSGEQYF. This chain connects TRBV7-9 to TRBJ2-7; 8 bases map to TRBD1. Per germline, CDR1 SEHNR and CDR2 FQNEAQ (reference sequence). This CDR3 spans 14 amino acids. V trimming: 3 bases; J trimming: 7 bases; junction bases outside the gene matches: 8. Based on the CDR3 plus reference TRBV7-9 and TRBJ2-7, the full variable domain is DTGVSQNPRHKITKRGQNVTFRCDPISEHNRLYWYRQTLGQGPEFLTYFQNEAQLEKSRLLSDRFSAERPKGSFSTLEIQRTEQGDSAMYLCASSFRDRSGEQYFGPGTRLTVT.